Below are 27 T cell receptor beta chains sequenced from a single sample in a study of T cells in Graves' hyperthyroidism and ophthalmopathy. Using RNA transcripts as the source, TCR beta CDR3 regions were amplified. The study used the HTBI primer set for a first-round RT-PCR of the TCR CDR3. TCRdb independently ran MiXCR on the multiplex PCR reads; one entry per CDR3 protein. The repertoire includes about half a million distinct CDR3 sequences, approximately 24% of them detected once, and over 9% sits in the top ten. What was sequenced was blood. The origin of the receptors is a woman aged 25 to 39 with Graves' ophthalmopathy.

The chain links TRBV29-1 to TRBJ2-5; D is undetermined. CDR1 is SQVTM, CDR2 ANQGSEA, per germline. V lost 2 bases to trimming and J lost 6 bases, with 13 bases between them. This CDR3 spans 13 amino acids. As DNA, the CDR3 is TGCAGCGTTGAACTAGGACGGACCAAGACCCAGTACTTC. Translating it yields CSVELGRTKTQYF.

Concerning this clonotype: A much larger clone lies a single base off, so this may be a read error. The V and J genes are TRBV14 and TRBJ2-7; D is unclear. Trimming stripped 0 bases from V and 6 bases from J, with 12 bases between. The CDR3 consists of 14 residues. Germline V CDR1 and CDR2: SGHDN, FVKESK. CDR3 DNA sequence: TGTGCCAGCAGCCAAGATTGGCAAAGGTGCGAGCAGTACTTC. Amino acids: CASSQDWQRCEQYF.

Here the CDR3 reads CASSLEGVAGTEAFF. The CDR3 DNA follows: TGTGCCAGCAGTTTAGAAGGGGTTGCCGGGACTGAAGCTTTCTTT. The rearrangement links TRBV12-3 or TRBV12-4 to TRBJ1-1; tentative D call: TRBD1 (5 bases). V was clipped by 1 base and J by 5 bases, with 14 bases between them. The CDR3 length is 15 residues.

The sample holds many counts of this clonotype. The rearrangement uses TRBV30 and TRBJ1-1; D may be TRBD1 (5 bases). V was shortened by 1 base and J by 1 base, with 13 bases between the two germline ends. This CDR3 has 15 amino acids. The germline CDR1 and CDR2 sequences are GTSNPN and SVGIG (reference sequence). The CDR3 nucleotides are TGTGCCTGGAGTGGACCCGGGACGGCGAACACTGAAGCTTTCTTT. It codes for CAWSGPGTANTEAFF. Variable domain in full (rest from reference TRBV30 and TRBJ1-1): SQTIHQWPATLVQPVGSPLSLECTVEGTSNPNLYWYRQAAGRGLQLLFYSVGIGQISSEVPQNLSASRPQDRQFILSSKKLLLSDSGFYLCAWSGPGTANTEAFFGQGTRLTVV.

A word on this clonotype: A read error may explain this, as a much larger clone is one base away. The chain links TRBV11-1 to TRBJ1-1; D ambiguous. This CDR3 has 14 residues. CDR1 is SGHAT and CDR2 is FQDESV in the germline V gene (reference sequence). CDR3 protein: CAISFFSRRTEAFF. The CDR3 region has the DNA TGTGCCATCAGCTTTTTCTCCCGCAGGACTGAAGCTTTCTTT. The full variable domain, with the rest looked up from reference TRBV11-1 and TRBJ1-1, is EAEVAQSPRYKITEKSQAVAFWCDPISGHATLYWYRQILGQGPELLVQFQDESVVDDSQLPKDRFSAERLKGVDSTLKIQPAELGDSAMYLCAISFFSRRTEAFFGQGTRLTVV.

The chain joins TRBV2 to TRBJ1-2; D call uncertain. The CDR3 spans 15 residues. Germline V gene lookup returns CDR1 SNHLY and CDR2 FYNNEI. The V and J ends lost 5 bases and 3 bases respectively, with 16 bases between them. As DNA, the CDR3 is TGTGCCAGCAGTCAACCCTCATTGGGCGACTATGGCTACACCTTC. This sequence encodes CASSQPSLGDYGYTF.

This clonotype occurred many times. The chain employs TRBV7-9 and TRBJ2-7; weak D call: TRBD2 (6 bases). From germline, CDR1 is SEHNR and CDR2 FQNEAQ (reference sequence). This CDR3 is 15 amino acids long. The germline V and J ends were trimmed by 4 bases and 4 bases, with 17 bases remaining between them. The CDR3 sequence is CASSSPRGGSYEQYF. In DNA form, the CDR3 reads TGTGCCAGCAGCTCGCCTAGGGGAGGATCGTACGAGCAGTACTTC.

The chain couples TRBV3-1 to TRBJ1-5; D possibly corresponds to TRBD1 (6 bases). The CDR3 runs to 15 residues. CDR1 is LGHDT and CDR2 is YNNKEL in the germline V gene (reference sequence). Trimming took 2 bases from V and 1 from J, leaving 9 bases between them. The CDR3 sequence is CASSQQRGSNQPQHF. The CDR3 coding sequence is TGTGCCAGCAGCCAACAGAGGGGGAGCAATCAGCCCCAGCATTTT.

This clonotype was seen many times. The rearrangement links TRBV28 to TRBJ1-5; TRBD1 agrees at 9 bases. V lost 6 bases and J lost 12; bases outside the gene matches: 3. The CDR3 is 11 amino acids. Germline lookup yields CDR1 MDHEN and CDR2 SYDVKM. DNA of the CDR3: TGTGCCAGCAGATGGACAGGGGTCCAGCATTTT. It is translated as CASRWTGVQHF.

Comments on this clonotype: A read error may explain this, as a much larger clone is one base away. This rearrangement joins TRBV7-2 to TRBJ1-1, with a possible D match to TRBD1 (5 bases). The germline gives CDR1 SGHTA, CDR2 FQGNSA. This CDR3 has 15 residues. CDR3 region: CASSLGGGIGTETFF. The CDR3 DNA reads TGTGCCAGCAGCTTAGGCGGGGGGATAGGCACTGAAACTTTCTTT.

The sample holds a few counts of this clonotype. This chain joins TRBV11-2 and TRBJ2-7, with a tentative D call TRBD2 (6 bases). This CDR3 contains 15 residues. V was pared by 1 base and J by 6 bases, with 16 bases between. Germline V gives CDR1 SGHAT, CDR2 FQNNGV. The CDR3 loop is CASSLVGGEVTEQYF. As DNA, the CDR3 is TGTGCCAGCAGCTTAGTTGGAGGGGAGGTCACCGAGCAGTACTTC.

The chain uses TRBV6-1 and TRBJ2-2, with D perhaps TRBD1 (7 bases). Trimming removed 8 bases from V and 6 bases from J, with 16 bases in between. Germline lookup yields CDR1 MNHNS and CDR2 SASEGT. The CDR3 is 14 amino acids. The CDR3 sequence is CASRGGGHSGELFF. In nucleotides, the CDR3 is TGTGCCAGCCGCGGAGGGGGCCATTCCGGGGAGCTGTTTTTT.

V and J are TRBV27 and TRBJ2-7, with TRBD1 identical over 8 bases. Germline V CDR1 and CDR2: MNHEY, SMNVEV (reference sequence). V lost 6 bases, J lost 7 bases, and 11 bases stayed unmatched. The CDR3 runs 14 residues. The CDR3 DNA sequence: TGTGCCAGCAGCTCGCTGGACAGGGTGTGGGAGCAGTACTTC. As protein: CASSSLDRVWEQYF.

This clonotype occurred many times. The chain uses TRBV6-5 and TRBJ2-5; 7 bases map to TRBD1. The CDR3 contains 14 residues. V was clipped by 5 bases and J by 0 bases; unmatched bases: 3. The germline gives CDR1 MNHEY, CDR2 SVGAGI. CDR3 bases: TGTGCCAGCAGTCGCGACAGGGACCAAGAGACCCAGTACTTC. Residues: CASSRDRDQETQYF.

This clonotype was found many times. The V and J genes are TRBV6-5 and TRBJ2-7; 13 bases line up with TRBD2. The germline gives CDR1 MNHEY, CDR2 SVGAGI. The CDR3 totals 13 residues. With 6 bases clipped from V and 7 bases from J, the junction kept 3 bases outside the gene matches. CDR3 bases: TGTGCCAGCAGCTCGGGACTAGCGGGGGAGCAGTACTTC. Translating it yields CASSSGLAGEQYF.

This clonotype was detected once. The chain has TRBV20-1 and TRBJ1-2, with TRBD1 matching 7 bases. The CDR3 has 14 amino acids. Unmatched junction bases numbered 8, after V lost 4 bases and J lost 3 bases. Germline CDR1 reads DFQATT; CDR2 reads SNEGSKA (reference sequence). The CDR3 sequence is CSATETDRHYGYTF. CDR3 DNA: TGCAGTGCTACCGAGACGGACAGGCACTATGGCTACACCTTC.

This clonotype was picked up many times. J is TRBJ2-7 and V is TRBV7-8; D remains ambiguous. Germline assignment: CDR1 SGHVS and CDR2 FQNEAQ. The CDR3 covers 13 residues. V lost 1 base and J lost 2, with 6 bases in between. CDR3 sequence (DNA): TGTGCCAGCAGCTTAGGGTTCGCCTACGAGCAGTACTTC. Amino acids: CASSLGFAYEQYF.

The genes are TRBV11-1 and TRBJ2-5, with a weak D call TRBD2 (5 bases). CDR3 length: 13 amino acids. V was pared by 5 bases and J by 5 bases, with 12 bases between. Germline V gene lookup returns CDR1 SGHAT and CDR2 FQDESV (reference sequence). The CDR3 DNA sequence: TGTGCCAGCAGCCGAACCCCGGGGGAGACCCAGTACTTC. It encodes CASSRTPGETQYF.

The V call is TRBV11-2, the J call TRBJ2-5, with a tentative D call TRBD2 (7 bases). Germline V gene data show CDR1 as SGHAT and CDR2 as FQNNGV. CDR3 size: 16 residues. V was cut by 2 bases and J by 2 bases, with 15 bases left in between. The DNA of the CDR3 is TGTGCCAGCAGCTTAAGGGGGGGGGCCCTGCAAGAGACCCAGTACTTC. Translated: CASSLRGGALQETQYF.

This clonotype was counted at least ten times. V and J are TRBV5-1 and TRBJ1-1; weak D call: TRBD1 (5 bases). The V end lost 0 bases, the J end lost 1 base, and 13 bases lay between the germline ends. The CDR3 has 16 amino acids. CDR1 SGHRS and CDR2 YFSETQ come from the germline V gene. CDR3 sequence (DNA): TGCGCCAGCAGCTTGGATGGAGACAGCCCGAACACTGAAGCTTTCTTT. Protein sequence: CASSLDGDSPNTEAFF.

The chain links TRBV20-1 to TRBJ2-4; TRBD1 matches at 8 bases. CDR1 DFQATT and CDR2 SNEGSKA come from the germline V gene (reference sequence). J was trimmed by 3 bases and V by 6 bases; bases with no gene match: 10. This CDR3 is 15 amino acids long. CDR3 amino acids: CSAHDRGSGKNIQYF. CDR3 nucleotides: TGCAGTGCCCATGACAGGGGTTCGGGCAAAAACATTCAGTACTTC.

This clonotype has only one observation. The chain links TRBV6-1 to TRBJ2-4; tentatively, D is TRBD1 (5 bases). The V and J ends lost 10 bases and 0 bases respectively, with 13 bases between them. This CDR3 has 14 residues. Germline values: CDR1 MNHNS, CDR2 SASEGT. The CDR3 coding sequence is TGTGCCACACAACAGGTTTTAGCCAAAAACATTCAGTACTTC. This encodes CATQQVLAKNIQYF.

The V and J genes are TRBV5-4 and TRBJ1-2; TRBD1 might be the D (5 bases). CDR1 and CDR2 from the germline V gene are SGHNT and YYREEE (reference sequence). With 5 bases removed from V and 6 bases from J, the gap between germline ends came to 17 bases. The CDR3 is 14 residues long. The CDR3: CASRFLGGGNGYTF. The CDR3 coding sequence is TGTGCCAGCAGATTTCTCGGGGGGGGGAATGGCTACACCTTC.

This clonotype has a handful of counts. The CDR3 region has the DNA TGTGCCAGCTCCCACGCCGGAGGGCGAGAGACCCAGTACTTC. Translation gives CASSHAGGRETQYF. The genes are TRBV12-3 or TRBV12-4 and TRBJ2-5, with a tentative D call TRBD2 (6 bases). V was pared by 8 bases and J by 4 bases, with 17 bases between. The CDR3 is 14 residues long.

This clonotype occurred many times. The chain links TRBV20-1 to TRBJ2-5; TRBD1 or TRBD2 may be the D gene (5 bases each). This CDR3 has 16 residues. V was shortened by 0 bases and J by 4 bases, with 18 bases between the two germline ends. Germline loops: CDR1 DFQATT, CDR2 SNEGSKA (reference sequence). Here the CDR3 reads CSARDQSVGGGETQYF. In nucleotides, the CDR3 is TGCAGTGCTAGAGATCAGTCCGTGGGTGGGGGAGAGACCCAGTACTTC.

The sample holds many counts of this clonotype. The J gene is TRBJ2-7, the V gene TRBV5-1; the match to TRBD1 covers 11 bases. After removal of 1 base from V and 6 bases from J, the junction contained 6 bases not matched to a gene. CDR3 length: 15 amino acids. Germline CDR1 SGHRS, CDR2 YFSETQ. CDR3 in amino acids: CASSLSRDRGSEQYF. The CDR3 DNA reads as TGCGCCAGCAGCTTGTCCCGGGACAGGGGGAGCGAGCAGTACTTC.

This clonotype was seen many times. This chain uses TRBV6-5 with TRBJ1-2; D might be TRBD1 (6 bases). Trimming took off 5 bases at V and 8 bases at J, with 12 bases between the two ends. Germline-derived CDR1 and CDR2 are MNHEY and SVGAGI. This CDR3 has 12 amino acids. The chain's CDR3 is CASSPGVDGYTF. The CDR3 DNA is TGTGCCAGCAGTCCAGGGGTAGACGGCTACACCTTC.